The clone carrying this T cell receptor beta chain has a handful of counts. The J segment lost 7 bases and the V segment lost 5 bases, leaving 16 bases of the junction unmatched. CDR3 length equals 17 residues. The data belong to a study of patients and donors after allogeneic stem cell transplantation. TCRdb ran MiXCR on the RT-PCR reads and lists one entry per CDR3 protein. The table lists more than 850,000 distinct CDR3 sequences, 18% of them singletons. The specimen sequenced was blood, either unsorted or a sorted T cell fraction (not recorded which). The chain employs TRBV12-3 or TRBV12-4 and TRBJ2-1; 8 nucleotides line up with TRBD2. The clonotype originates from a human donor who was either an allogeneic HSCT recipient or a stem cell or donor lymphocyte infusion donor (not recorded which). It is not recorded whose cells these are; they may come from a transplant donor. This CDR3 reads CASSLRPTGTRYNEQFF. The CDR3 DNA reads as TGTGCCAGCAGTCTTCGGCCGACCGGGACTAGGTATAATGAGCAGTTCTTC.